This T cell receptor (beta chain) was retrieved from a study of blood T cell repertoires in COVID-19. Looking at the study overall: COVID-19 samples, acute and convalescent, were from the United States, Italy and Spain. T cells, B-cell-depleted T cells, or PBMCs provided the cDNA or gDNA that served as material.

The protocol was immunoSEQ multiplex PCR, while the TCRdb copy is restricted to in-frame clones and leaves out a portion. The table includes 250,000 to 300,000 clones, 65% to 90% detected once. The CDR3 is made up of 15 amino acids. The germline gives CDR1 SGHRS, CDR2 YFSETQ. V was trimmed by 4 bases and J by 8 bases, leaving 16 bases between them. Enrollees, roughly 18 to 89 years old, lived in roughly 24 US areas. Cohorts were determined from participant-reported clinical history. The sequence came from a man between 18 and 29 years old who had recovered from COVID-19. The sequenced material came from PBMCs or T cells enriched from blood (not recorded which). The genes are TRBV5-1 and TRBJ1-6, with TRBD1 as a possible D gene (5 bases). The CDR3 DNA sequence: TGCGCCAGCAGCCAATCAACAGGTTCGGATTCACCCCTCCACTTT. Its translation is CASSQSTGSDSPLHF.